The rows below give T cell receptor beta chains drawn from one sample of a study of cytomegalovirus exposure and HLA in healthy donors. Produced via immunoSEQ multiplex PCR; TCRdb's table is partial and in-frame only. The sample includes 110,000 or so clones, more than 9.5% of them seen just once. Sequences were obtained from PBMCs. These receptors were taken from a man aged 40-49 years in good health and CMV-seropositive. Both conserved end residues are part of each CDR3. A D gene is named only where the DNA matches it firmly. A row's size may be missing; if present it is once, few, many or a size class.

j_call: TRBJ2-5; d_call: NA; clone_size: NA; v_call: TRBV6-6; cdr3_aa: CASRLDWNQETQYF
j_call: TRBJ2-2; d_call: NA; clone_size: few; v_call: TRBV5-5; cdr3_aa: CASSLVPERGLDGELFF
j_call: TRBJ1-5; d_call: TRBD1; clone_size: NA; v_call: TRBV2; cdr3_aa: CASSAWTGGSQPQHF
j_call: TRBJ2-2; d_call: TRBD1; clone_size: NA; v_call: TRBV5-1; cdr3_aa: CASSLGDRDPNTGELFF
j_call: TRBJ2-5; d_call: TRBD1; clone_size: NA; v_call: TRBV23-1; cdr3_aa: CASTPHRDRVQETQYF
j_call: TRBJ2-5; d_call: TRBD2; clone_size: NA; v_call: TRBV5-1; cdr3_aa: CASSLAGETQYF
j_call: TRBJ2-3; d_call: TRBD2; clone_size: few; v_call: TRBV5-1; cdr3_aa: CASSFGGSPTSTDTQYF
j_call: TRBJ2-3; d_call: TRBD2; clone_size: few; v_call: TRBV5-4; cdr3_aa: CASSLALAGGPDTQYF
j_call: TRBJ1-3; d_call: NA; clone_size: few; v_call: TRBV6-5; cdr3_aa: CATHGTSGNTIYF
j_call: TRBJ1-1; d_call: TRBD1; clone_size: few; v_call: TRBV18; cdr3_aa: CASSAGTGSMNTEAFF
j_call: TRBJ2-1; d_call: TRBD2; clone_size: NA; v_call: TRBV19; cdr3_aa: CASSIAGVQLAGAEDEQFF
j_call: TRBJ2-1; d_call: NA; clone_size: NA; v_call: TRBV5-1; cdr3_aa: CASSRLGTAYNEQFF
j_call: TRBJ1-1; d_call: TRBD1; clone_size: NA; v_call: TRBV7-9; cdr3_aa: CASTRGQANTEAFF
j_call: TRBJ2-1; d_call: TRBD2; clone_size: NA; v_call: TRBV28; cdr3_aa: CASSPGAVAGGPFNEQFF
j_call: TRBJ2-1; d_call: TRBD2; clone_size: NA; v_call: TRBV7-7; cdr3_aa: CASSLLGLAGESEQFF
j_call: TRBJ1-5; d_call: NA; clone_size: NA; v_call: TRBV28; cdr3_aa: CASSFDTQHF
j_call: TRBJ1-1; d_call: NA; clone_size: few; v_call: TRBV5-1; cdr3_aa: CASSPREGGNTEAFF
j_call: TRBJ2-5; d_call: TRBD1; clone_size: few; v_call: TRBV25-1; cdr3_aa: CASSELGQKETQYF
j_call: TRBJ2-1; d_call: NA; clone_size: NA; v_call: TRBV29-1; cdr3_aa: CSAVGSYNEQFF
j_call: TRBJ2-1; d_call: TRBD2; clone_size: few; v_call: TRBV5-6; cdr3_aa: CASSSLSGRARYNEQFF
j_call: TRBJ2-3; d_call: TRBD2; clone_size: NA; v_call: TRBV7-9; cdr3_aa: CASSALAASDTQYF
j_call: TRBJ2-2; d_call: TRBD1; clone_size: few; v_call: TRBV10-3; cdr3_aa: CAIKGDRDFEGGELFF
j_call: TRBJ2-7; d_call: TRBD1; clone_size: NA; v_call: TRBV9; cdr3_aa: CASSVGEGTGLNEQYF
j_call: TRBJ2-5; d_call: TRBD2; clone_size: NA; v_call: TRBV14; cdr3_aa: CASSLFGGSQYF
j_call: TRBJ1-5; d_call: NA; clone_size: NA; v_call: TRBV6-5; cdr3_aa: CASSPADMGTQPQHF
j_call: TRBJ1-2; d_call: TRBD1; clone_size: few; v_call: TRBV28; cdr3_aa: CASRPGQVYGYTF
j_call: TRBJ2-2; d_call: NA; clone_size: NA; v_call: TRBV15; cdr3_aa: CATSRAEESGELFF
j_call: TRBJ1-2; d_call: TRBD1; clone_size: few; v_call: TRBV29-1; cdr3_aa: CSVEDAGQGRYGYTF